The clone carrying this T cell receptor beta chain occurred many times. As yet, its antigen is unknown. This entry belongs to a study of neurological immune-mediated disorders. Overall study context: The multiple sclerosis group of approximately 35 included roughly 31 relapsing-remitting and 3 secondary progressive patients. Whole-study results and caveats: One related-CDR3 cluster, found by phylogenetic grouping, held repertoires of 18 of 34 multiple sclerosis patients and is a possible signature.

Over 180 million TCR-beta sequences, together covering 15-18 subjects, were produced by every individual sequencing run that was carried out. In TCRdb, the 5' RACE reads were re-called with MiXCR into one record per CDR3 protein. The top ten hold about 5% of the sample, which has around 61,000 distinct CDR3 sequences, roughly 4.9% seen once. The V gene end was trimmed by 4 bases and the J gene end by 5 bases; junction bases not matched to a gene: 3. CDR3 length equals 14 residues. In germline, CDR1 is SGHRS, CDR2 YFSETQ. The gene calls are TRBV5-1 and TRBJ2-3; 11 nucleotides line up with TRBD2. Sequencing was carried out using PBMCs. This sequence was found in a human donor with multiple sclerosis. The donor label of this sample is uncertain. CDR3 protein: CASSPLAGEDTQYF. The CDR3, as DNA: TGCGCCAGCAGCCCACTAGCGGGGGAAGATACGCAGTATTTT. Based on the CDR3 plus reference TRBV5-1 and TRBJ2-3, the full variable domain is KAGVTQTPRYLIKTRGQQVTLSCSPISGHRSVSWYQQTPGQGLQFLFEYFSETQRNKGNFPGRFSGRQFSNSRSEMNVSTLELGDSALYLCASSPLAGEDTQYFGPGTRLTVL.